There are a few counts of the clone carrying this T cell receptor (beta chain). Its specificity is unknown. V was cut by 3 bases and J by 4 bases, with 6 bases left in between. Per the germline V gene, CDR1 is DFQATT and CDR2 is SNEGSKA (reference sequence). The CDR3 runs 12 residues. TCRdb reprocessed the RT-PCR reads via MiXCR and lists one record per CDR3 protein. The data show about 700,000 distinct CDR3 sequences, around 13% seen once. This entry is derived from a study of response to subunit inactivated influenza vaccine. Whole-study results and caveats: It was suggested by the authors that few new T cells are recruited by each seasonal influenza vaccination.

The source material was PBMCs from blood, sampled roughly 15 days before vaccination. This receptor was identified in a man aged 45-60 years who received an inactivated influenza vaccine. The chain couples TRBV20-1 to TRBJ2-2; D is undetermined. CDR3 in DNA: TGCAGTGCTAGTCTGTTCACCGGGGAGCTGTTTTTT. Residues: CSASLFTGELFF.